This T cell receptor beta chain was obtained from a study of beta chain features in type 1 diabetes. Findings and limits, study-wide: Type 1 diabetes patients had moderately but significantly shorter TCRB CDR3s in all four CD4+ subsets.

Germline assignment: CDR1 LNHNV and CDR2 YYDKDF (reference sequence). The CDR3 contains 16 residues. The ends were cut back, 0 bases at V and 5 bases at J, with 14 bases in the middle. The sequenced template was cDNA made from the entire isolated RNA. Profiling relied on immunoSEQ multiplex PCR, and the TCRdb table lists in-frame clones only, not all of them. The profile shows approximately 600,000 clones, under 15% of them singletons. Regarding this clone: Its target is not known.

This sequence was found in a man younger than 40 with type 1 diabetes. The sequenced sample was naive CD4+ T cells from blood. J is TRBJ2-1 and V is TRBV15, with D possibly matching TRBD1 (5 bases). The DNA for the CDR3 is TGTGCCACCAGCAGAGATTTTGGGGCGGTCGACAATGAGCAGTTCTTC. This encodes CATSRDFGAVDNEQFF. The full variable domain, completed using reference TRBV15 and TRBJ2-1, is DAMVIQNPRYQVTQFGKPVTLSCSQTLNHNVMYWYQQKSSQAPKLLFHYYDKDFNNEADTPDNFQSRRPNTSFCFLDIRSPGLGDTAMYLCATSRDFGAVDNEQFFGPGTRLTVL.